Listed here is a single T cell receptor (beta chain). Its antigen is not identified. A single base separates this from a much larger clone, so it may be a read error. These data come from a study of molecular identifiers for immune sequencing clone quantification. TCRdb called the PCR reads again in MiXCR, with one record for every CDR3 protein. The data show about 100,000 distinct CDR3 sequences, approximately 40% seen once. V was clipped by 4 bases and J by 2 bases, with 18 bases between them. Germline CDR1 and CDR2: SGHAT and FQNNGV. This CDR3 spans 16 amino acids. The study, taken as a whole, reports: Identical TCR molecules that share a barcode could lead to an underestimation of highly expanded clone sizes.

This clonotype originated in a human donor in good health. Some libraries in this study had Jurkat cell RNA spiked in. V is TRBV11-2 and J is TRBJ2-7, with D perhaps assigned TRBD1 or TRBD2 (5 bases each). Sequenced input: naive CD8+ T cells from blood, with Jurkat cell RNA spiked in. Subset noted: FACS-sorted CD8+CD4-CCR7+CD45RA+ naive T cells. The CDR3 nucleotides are TGTGCCAGCAGCTCACGGGGCGAACCACTCGCCTACGAGCAGTACTTC. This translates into CASSSRGEPLAYEQYF.